This entry is about one T cell receptor beta chain. The antigen remains unidentified. 60 Vbeta and 13 Jbeta primers were used in PCR. Repertoires were generated with immunoSEQ multiplex PCR, while TCRdb's copy carries only in-frame clones and drops some. The sample shows 200,000 to 250,000 clones, about 89% of them seen only once. The data stem from a study of cytomegalovirus exposure and HLA in healthy donors. The germline V gene encodes CDR1 SGDLS and CDR2 YYNGEE. CDR3 length equals 16 residues. J gave up 0 bases and V 2 bases, and 6 bases lay outside the gene matches. Study findings and constraints: Excluded: some indistinguishable V segments such as TRBV6-2 and TRBV6-3. Using a false discovery rate of 0.05, a later analysis showed that some 16,000 TCR beta sequences were associated with HLA alleles. Diagnosis of cytomegalovirus status made by the classifier reportedly showed high specificity and sensitivity. Upon later analysis, TCR association rates were observed to vary by HLA locus, being highest for DRB1 and lowest for HLA-C.

The sample consisted of PBMCs. The chain uses TRBV9 and TRBJ2-7; 9 bases fit TRBD2. This receptor was taken from a woman between 18 and 30 years old in good health and CMV-seronegative. The CDR3 nucleotides are TGTGCCAGCAGCGTCGGTAGCGGGGGCCCCTCCTACGAGCAGTACTTC. As protein: CASSVGSGGPSYEQYF.